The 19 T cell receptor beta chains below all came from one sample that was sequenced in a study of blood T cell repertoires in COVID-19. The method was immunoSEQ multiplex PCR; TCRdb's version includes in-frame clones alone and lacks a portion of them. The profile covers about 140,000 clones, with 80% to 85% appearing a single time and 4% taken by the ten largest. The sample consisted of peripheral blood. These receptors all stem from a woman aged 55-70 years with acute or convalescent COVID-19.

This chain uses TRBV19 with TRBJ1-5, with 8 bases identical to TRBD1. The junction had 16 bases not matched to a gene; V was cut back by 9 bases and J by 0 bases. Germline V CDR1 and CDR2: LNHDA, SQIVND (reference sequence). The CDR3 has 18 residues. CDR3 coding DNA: TGTGCCAGCCAGCCTCGGGACAGGTACCAATATAGCAATCAGCCCCAGCATTTT. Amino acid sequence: CASQPRDRYQYSNQPQHF.

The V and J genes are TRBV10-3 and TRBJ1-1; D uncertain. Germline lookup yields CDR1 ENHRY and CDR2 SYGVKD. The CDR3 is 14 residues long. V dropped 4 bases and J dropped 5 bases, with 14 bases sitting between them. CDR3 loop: CAISGEGRGTEAFF. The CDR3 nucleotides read TGTGCCATCAGTGGGGAGGGTCGAGGGACTGAAGCTTTCTTT.

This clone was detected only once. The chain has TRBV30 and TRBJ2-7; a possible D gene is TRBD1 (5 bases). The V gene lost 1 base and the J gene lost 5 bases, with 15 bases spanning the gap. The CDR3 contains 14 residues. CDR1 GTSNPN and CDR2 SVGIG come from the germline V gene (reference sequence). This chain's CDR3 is CAWSAKGHRNEQYF. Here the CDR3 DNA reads TGTGCCTGGAGTGCCAAGGGGCATAGGAACGAGCAGTACTTC.

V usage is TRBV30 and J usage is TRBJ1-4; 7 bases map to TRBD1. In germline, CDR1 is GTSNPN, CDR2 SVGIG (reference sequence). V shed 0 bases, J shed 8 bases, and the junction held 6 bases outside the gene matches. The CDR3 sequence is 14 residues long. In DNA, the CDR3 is TGTGCCTGGAGTGTCGGAGGGGGCGACGAAAAACTGTTTTTT. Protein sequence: CAWSVGGGDEKLFF.

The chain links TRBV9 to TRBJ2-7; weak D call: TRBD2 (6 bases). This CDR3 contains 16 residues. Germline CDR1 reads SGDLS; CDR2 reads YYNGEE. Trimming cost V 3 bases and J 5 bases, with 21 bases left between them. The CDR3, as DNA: TGTGCCAGCAGCGAGGCCCACGGGAGTGTCGGAAACGAGCAGTACTTC. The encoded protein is CASSEAHGSVGNEQYF.

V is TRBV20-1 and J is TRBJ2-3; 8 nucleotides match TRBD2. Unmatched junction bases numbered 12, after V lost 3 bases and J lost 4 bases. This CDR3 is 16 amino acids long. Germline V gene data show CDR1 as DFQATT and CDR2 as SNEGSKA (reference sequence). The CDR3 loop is CSASVLAGGLSDTQYF. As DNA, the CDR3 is TGCAGTGCTAGTGTTCTGGCGGGAGGTTTGTCAGATACGCAGTATTTT.

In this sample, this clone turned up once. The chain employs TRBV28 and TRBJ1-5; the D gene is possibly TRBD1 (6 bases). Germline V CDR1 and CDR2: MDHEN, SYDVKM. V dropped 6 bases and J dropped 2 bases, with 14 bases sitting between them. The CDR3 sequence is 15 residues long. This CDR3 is CASRYRALGNQPQHF. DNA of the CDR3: TGTGCCAGCAGGTACAGGGCGTTGGGCAATCAGCCCCAGCATTTT.

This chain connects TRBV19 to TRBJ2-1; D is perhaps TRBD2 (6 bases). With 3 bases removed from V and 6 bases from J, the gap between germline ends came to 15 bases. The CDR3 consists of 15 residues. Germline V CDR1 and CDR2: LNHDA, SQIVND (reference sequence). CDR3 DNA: TGTGCCAGTAGTATTGGCGGGATAGTCCTCAATGAGCAGTTCTTC. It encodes CASSIGGIVLNEQFF.

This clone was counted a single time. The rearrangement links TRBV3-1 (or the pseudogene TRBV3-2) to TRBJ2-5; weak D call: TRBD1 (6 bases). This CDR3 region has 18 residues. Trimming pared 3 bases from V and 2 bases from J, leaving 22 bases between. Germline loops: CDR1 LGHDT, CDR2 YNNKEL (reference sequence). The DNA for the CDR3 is TGTGCCAGCAGCCACCAACCACCTTTAGTGGACAGTCAAGAGACCCAGTACTTC. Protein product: CASSHQPPLVDSQETQYF.

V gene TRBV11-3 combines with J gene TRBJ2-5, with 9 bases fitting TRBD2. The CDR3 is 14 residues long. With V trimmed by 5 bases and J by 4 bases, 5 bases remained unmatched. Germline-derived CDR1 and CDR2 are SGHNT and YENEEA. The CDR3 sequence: CASSTRTSVETQYF. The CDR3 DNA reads TGTGCCAGCAGCACGAGGACTAGCGTAGAGACCCAGTACTTC.

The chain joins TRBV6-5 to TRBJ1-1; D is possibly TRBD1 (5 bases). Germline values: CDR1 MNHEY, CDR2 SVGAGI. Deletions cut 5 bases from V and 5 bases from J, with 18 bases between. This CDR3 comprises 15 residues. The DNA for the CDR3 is TGTGCCAGCAGTCCCGTTGGCGCAGGGCTAACTGAAGCTTTCTTT. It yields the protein CASSPVGAGLTEAFF.

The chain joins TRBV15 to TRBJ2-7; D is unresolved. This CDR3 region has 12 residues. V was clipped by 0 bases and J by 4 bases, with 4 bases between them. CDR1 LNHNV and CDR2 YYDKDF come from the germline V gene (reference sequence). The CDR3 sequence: CATSRDGYEQYF. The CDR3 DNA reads TGTGCCACCAGCAGAGACGGGTACGAGCAGTACTTC.

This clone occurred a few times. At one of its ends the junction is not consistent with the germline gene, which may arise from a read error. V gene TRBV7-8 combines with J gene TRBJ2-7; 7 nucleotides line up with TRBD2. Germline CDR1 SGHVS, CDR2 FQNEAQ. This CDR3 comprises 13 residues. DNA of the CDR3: TGTGCCAGCAGCCCAGCGACTAGCCAACTCGACGTGTTC. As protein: CASSPATSQLDVF.

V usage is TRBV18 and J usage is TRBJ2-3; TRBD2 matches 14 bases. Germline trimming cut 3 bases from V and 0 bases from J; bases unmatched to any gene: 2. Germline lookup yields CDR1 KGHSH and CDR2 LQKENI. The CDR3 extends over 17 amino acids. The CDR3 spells CASSPGLAGVSTDTQYF. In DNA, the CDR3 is TGTGCCAGCTCACCGGGACTAGCGGGAGTTAGCACAGATACGCAGTATTTT.

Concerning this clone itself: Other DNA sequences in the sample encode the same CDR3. The CDR3 DNA is TGTGCCAGCAGCCGAGCCGGGAGCTCCTACGAGCAGTACTTC. Residues: CASSRAGSSYEQYF. The genes are TRBV3-1 (or the pseudogene TRBV3-2) and TRBJ2-7; weak D call: TRBD2 (6 bases). Trimming removed 4 bases at V and 0 bases at J, with 10 bases between. The CDR3 consists of 14 residues. In germline, CDR1 is LGHDT, CDR2 YNNKEL (reference sequence).

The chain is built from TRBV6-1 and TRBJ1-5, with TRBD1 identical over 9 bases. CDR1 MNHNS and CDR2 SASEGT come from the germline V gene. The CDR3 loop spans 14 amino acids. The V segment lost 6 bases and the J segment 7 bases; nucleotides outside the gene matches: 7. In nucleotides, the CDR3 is TGTGCCAGCAGAAATGGACAGGGGTCACAGCCCCAGCATTTT. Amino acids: CASRNGQGSQPQHF.

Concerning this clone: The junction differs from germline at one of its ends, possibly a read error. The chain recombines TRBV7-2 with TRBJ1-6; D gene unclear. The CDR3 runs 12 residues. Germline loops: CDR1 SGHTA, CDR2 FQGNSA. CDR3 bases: TGTGCCAGCACCTCCTTTAATTCACCCCTCCACTTT. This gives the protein CASTSFNSPLHF.

CDR3 residues: CASSYGASYEQYF. CDR3 nucleotide sequence: TGTGCCAGCAGCTATGGGGCCTCCTACGAGCAGTACTTC. J is TRBJ2-7 and V is TRBV5-5, with D perhaps matching TRBD1 (5 bases). Germline V gene lookup returns CDR1 SGHKS and CDR2 YYEKEE (reference sequence). V was shortened by 3 bases and J by 0 bases, with 7 bases between the two germline ends. The CDR3 length is 13 residues.

The DNA for the CDR3 is TGTGCCAGCAGTTACTCAAAAGGACAGGGGACGGGACTAGCCTCCTACAATGAGCAGTTCTTC. It translates to CASSYSKGQGTGLASYNEQFF. V gene TRBV6-2 or TRBV6-3 combines with J gene TRBJ2-1, with D possibly called TRBD1 or TRBD2 (9 bases each). The V end was cut by 0 bases, the J end by 0 bases, with 24 bases between. This CDR3 has 21 amino acids. CDR1 is MNHEY and CDR2 is SVGEGT in the germline V gene.